Below, 2 T cell receptor beta chains from the same sample are listed, as sequenced in a study of shared clonotypes between healthy human individuals. The data were produced by immunoSEQ multiplex PCR, yet TCRdb's version contains in-frame clones alone and is incomplete. The data contain about 980,000 clones, about 80% of them seen just once; the ten biggest clones take up around 1.5%. Sequences were obtained from memory CD4+ T cells sorted from blood. Regarding subset: CD45RA-negative fraction. The receptors stem from a man aged 18 to 30 in good health.

Concerning this clone: Other DNA sequences in this specimen translate into the identical CDR3. The chain is built from TRBV6-1 and TRBJ2-7; D is unclear. V gave up 0 bases and J gave up 3 bases, with 0 bases separating them. Germline V CDR1 and CDR2: MNHNS, SASEGT. This CDR3 is built from 11 residues. This CDR3 reads CASSEAYEQYF. CDR3 bases: TGTGCCAGCAGTGAAGCCTACGAGCAGTACTTC.

This sequence joins TRBV28 and TRBJ1-2; 8 bases line up with TRBD1. Germline loops: CDR1 MDHEN, CDR2 SYDVKM. The junction had 21 bases not matched to a gene; V was cut back by 6 bases and J by 6 bases. The CDR3 has 18 amino acids. The DNA of the CDR3 is TGTGCCAGCAGCTTAATAGGACAGGGCGTGGGGACCGGAGATGGCTACACCTTC. Translating it yields CASSLIGQGVGTGDGYTF.